What follows are 3 T cell receptor beta chains derived from one specimen sequenced in a study of regulatory T cells in long-lasting Graves disease. Time point defined: persistent/refractory GD, antithyroid drugs over 5 years with positive TRAb. RNA extracted from PBMCs served as the sequencing template. To make TCR beta libraries, researchers used iRepertoire HTBI primers and Arm-PCR of CDR3 regions. TCRdb re-analysed the multiplex PCR reads in MiXCR, keeping a single row per CDR3 protein. The sample lists a few hundred thousand distinct CDR3 sequences; about 25% were seen once. This sample comprised peripheral blood mononuclear cells (PBMCs), obtained when the disease was refractory, from a patient treated with antithyroid drugs. These TCRs come from a female donor with Graves disease.

This sequence joins TRBV6-1 and TRBJ2-6; either TRBD1 or TRBD2 may fit D (6 bases each). With 7 bases removed from V and 1 base from J, the gap between germline ends came to 11 bases. The length of the CDR3 is 15 residues. Germline values: CDR1 MNHNS, CDR2 SASEGT. The CDR3, as DNA: TGTGCCAGCACACCGGGGGCTTCTGGGGCCAACGTCCTGACTTTC. It specifies CASTPGASGANVLTF.

The V gene is TRBV9, the J gene TRBJ2-1; 8 positions agree with TRBD2. Per germline, CDR1 SGDLS and CDR2 YYNGEE. The CDR3 is made up of 15 amino acids. The junction had 3 bases not matched to a gene; V was cut back by 0 bases and J by 4 bases. The CDR3 DNA follows: TGTGCCAGCAGCGTAGAGGAGCGGGGGTACAATGAGCAGTTCTTC. Its translation: CASSVEERGYNEQFF. The variable domain in full, with the rest retrieved from reference TRBV9 and TRBJ2-1, is DSGVTQTPKHLITATGQRVTLRCSPRSGDLSVYWYQQSLDQGLQFLIQYYNGEERAKGNILERFSAQQFPDLHSELNLSSLELGDSALYFCASSVEERGYNEQFFGPGTRLTVL.

This clonotype occurred many times. The CDR3 bases are TGCAGCGTTCGGGGGATGAGTAATTCGAACCAAGAGACCCAGTACTTC. The encoded protein is CSVRGMSNSNQETQYF. This chain uses TRBV29-1 with TRBJ2-5; D possibly corresponds to TRBD2 (6 bases). Germline CDR1 reads SQVTM; CDR2 reads ANQGSEA. The length of the CDR3 is 16 residues. V was trimmed by 5 bases and J by 0 bases, leaving 19 bases between them.